This TCR beta chain was identified during a study of cytotoxic CD8 clonotypes in ibrutinib-treated CLL. Only in-frame clones appear in the TCRdb table, and some are missing; sequencing was by immunoSEQ multiplex PCR. Of about 140,000 clones listed, 80% are singletons. V lost 3 bases, J lost 9 bases, and 24 bases lay in between. This CDR3 is built from 18 residues. Germline CDR1 reads MDHEN; CDR2 reads SYDVKM. Sequencing was performed on PBMCs, taken after 36 months of ibrutinib treatment. The J gene is TRBJ1-6, the V gene TRBV28; maybe TRBD1 (5 bases). The receptor was isolated from a human donor with chronic lymphocytic leukemia. The CDR3 reads CASSLGRVRGRLSSPLHF. Here the CDR3 DNA reads TGTGCCAGCAGTTTGGGCAGGGTTCGTGGGAGGCTTAGTTCACCCCTCCACTTT. The whole variable domain, remainder taken from reference TRBV28 and TRBJ1-6, is DVKVTQSSRYLVKRTGEKVFLECVQDMDHENMFWYRQDPGLGLRLIYFSYDVKMKEKGDIPEGYSVSREKKERFSLILESASTNQTSMYLCASSLGRVRGRLSSPLHFGNGTRLTVT.